This is a list of T cell receptor beta chains from one sample in a study of T cell repertoires in cytomegalovirus infection. Using its own MiXCR run on the reads, TCRdb lists one record per CDR3 protein. This repertoire shows about 470,000 distinct CDR3 sequences, approximately 42% found once; its top ten account for roughly two fifths. No antigen has been assigned to these receptors. Source: cultured PBMCs, taken from culture after CMV antigen stimulation. These receptors were collected from a human donor in good health (CMV status not recorded). Some clones in this sample may be carry-over from other donors' samples. Both conserved end residues are part of each CDR3. D genes are given only for firm matches. Not all rows give a size; the values are once, few, many and, for expanded clones, a class.

abundance: .
j_gene: TRBJ2-2
v_gene: TRBV4-2
d_gene: .
CDR3nt: TGTGCCAGCGGGCGCGGACCGAACACCGGGGAGCTGTTTTTT
CDR3aa: CASGRGPNTGELFF

abundance: .
j_gene: TRBJ2-3
v_gene: TRBV5-4
d_gene: TRBD1
CDR3nt: TGTGCCAGCAGCTCGGACAGGTTGGTGGATACGCAGTATTTT
CDR3aa: CASSSDRLVDTQYF

abundance: .
j_gene: TRBJ2-6
v_gene: TRBV7-9
d_gene: .
CDR3nt: TGTGCCAGCAGCTCCCGCCCAAGGGGGACTGGGGCCAACGTCCTGACTTTC
CDR3aa: CASSSRPRGTGANVLTF

abundance: .
j_gene: TRBJ2-1
v_gene: TRBV7-2
d_gene: .
CDR3nt: TGTGCCAGCGGTCCTCAATTCGGCGGGGCTTCCTACAATGAGCAGTTCTTC
CDR3aa: CASGPQFGGASYNEQFF

abundance: .
j_gene: TRBJ2-3
v_gene: TRBV4-1
d_gene: TRBD1
CDR3nt: TGCGCCAGCAGCCAAAGGGCCGGGACAGGGTCTACAGATACGCAGTATTTT
CDR3aa: CASSQRAGTGSTDTQYF

abundance: .
j_gene: TRBJ2-1
v_gene: TRBV7-2
d_gene: TRBD2
CDR3nt: TGTGCCAGCAGCGGACGGACTAGCGGTTACAATGAGCAGTTCTTC
CDR3aa: CASSGRTSGYNEQFF

abundance: once
j_gene: TRBJ2-5
v_gene: TRBV5-1
d_gene: .
CDR3nt: TGCGCCAGCAGCTTGGACATCCGGGCAGAGACCCAGTACTTC
CDR3aa: CASSLDIRAETQYF

abundance: .
j_gene: TRBJ2-7
v_gene: TRBV7-2
d_gene: TRBD1
CDR3nt: TGTGCCAGCAGCCCTACAGGGGTTGACGAGCAGTACTTC
CDR3aa: CASSPTGVDEQYF

abundance: .
j_gene: TRBJ1-4
v_gene: TRBV6-1
d_gene: TRBD1
CDR3nt: TGTGCCAGTACGAATTTGGGACAGACAAATGAAAAACTGTTTTTT
CDR3aa: CASTNLGQTNEKLFF

abundance: .
j_gene: TRBJ2-1
v_gene: TRBV27
d_gene: .
CDR3nt: TGTGCCAGCGGATTGGGGGAGGATGAGCAGTTCTTC
CDR3aa: CASGLGEDEQFF

abundance: few
j_gene: TRBJ2-7
v_gene: TRBV4-1
d_gene: .
CDR3nt: TGCGCCAGCAGCCACCCGGGGGGCCAGAGCTCCTACGAGCAGTACTTC
CDR3aa: CASSHPGGQSSYEQYF

abundance: many
j_gene: TRBJ1-1
v_gene: TRBV7-2
d_gene: .
CDR3nt: TGTGCCAGCAGCTTGGTGAACTTGAACACTGAAGCTTTCTTT
CDR3aa: CASSLVNLNTEAFF